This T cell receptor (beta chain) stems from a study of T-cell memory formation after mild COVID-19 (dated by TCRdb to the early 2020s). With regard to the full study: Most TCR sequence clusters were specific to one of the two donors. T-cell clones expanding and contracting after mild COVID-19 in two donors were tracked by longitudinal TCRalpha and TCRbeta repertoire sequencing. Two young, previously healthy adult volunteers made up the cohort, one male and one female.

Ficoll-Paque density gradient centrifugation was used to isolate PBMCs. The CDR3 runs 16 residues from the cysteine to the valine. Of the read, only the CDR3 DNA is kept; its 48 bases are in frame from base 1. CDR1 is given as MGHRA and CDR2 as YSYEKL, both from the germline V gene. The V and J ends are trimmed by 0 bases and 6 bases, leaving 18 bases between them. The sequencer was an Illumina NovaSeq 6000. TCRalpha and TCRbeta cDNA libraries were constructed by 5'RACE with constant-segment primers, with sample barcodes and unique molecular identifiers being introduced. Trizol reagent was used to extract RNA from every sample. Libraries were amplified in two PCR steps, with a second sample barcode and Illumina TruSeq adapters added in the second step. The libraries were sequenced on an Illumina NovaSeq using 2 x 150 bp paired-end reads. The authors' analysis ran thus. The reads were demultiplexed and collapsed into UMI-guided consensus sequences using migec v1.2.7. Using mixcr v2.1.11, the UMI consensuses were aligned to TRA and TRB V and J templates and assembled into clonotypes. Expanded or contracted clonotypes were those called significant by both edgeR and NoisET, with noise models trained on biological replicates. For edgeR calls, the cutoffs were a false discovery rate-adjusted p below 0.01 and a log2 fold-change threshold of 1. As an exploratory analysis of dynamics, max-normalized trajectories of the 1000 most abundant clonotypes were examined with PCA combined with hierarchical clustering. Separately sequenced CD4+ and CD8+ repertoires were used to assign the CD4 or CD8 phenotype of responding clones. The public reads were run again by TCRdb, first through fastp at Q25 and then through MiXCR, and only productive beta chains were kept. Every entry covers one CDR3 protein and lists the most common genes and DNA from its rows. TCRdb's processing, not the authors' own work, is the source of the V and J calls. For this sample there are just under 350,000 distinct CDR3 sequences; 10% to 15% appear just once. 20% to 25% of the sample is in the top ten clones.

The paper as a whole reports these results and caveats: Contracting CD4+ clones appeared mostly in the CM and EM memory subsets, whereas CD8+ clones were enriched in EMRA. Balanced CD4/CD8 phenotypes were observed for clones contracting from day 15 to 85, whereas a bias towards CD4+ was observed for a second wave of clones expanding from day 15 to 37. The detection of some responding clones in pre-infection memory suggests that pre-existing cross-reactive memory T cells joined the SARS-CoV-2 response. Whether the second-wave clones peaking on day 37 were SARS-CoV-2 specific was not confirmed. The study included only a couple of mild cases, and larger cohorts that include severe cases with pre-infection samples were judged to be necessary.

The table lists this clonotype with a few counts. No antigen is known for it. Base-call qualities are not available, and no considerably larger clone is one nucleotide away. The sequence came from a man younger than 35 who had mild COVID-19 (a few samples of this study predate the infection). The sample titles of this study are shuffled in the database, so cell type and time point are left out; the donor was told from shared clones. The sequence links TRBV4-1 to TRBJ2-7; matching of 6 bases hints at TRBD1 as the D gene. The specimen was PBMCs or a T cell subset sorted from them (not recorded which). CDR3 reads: CASSQDASHRAVEQYV. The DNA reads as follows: TGCGCCAGCAGCCAAGATGCGAGTCACAGGGCGGTCGAGCAGTACGTC.